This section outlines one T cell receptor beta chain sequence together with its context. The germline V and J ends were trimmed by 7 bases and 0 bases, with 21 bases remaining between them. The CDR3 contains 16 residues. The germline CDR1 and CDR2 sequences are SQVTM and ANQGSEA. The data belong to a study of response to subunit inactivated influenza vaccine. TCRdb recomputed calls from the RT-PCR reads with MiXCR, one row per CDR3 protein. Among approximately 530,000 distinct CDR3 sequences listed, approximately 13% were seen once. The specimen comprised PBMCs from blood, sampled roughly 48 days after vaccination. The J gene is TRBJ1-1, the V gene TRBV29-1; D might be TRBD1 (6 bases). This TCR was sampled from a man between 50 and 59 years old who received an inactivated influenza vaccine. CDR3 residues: CSARGGGRTVNTEAFF. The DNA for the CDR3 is TGCAGCGCCCGAGGGGGGGGAAGGACGGTGAACACTGAAGCTTTCTTT.